The present entry profiles one T cell receptor beta chain with its context. The data stem from a study of T cell changes during pregnancy in multiple sclerosis. V was pared by 4 bases and J by 3 bases, with 14 bases of the junction left unmatched. CDR1 and CDR2 from the germline V gene are SQVTM and ANQGSEA. There are 17 residues in the CDR3. Only in-frame clones appear in the TCRdb table, and some are missing; sequencing was by immunoSEQ multiplex PCR. The repertoire holds about 130,000 clones, with 96% as singletons. The V and J genes are TRBV29-1 and TRBJ2-7, with 11 bases aligning to TRBD2. Sequencing was performed on peripheral blood, taken after pregnancy. The sequence derives from a female donor with multiple sclerosis, enrolled in a pregnancy study. CDR3 bases: TGCAGCGTTGGGGGAGGGGTAGCGGGAGGGAGAGGCTACGAGCAGTACTTC. Amino acid sequence: CSVGGGVAGGRGYEQYF.